This T cell receptor beta chain was documented in a study of control samples from healthy donors and cancer patients. Trimming left V 6 bases short and J 9 bases short, with 18 bases between. Per the germline V gene, CDR1 is MDHEN and CDR2 is SYDVKM. The CDR3 is made up of 14 amino acids. TCRdb keeps only in-frame clones here, not all; method: immunoSEQ multiplex PCR. The sample lists some 110,000 clones; roughly 80% were seen once. The V call is TRBV28, the J call TRBJ2-1; possibly TRBD2 for D (6 bases). Sequencing was performed on blood. The sequence was obtained from a woman in her fifties or sixties in good health. CDR3 protein: CASSSPEGRGEQFF. The DNA of the CDR3 is TGTGCCAGCAGCTCCCCGGAGGGCCGGGGTGAGCAGTTCTTC.